Below, 26 T cell receptor beta chains from the same sample are listed, as sequenced in a study of blood T cell repertoires in COVID-19. The table came from immunoSEQ multiplex PCR; TCRdb's copy has only in-frame clones and leaves some out. There are roughly 70,000 clones in the sample; less than 85% occur only once, and roughly a fifth lies in the top ten. Sequenced input: peripheral blood. The receptors here all came from a man in his 60s with acute or convalescent COVID-19.

The chain uses TRBV19 and TRBJ2-1; 7 bases are shared with TRBD1. The V segment lost 5 bases and the J segment 8 bases; nucleotides outside the gene matches: 18. The germline gives CDR1 LNHDA, CDR2 SQIVND (reference sequence). The CDR3 length is 17 residues. The CDR3 spells CASSLGQVIGHMDEQFF. For the CDR3, the DNA is TGTGCCAGTAGTCTCGGACAGGTGATAGGGCACATGGATGAGCAGTTCTTC.

The chain carries TRBV19 and TRBJ2-3; tentative D call: TRBD1 (6 bases). The CDR3 loop spans 15 amino acids. The germline gives CDR1 LNHDA, CDR2 SQIVND (reference sequence). Trimming shortened V by 2 bases and J by 4 bases, and 13 bases separated the two germline ends. This CDR3 is CASSITGMGPDTQYF. The CDR3 DNA reads as TGTGCCAGTAGTATAACAGGGATGGGGCCAGATACGCAGTATTTT.

The chain links TRBV7-9 to TRBJ2-2, with 9 positions matching TRBD1. This CDR3 region has 16 residues. The V gene's germline CDR1 is SEHNR and CDR2 FQNEAQ (reference sequence). V trimming: 11 bases; J trimming: 1 base; junction bases outside the gene matches: 11. CDR3 amino acids: CADGDRASRNTGELFF. CDR3 coding DNA: TGTGCCGATGGGGACAGGGCGAGTAGGAACACCGGGGAGCTGTTTTTT.

The gene calls are TRBV7-9 and TRBJ1-3; TRBD1 agrees at 8 bases. Trimming cost V 5 bases and J 6 bases; bases outside gene matches: 6. The germline V gene encodes CDR1 SEHNR and CDR2 FQNEAQ (reference sequence). The CDR3 sequence is 14 residues long. CDR3 in DNA: TGTGCCAGCAGCGCCCGGACAGGGTCAAACACCATATATTTT. This encodes CASSARTGSNTIYF.

The chain employs TRBV25-1 and TRBJ2-2; tentative D call: TRBD1 (6 bases). There are 13 residues in the CDR3. Germline loops: CDR1 MGHDK, CDR2 SYGVNS. V dropped 11 bases and J dropped 7 bases, with 17 bases sitting between them. CDR3 sequence: CAGGGREGGELFF. The CDR3 nucleotides read TGTGCCGGTGGGGGCAGGGAAGGCGGGGAGCTGTTTTTT.

The V call is TRBV5-1, the J call TRBJ2-5, with TRBD1 matching 8 bases. The junction had 5 bases not matched to a gene; V was cut back by 4 bases and J by 3 bases. This CDR3 is 14 amino acids long. The germline V gene has CDR1 SGHRS and CDR2 YFSETQ. CDR3 in DNA: TGCGCCAGCAGCGCACAGACAGGGGAAGAGACCCAGTACTTC. Translating gives CASSAQTGEETQYF.

A few counts support this clone. V and J are TRBV5-6 and TRBJ1-5; 7 nucleotides agree with TRBD1. In germline, CDR1 is SGHDT, CDR2 YYEEEE. V dropped 4 bases and J dropped 6; count of bases not matched to a gene: 7. The CDR3 is 14 residues long. The CDR3 nucleotides read TGTGCCAGCAGCCGGAGGGACAGTTCTCAGCCCCAGCATTTT. Translating gives CASSRRDSSQPQHF.

The chain links TRBV7-2 to TRBJ1-1; 7 nucleotides align to TRBD1. V was pared by 2 bases and J by 4 bases, with 1 base of the junction left unmatched. The CDR3 has 13 residues. Germline-derived CDR1 and CDR2 are SGHTA and FQGNSA. Here the CDR3 reads CASSLQGGTEAFF. The CDR3 nucleotides are TGTGCCAGCAGCTTACAGGGGGGCACTGAAGCTTTCTTT.

This clone occurred once. The rearrangement uses TRBV3-1 (or the pseudogene TRBV3-2) and TRBJ1-4; 7 nucleotides agree with TRBD1. CDR1 and CDR2 (germline): LGHDT, YNNKEL (reference sequence). V trimming: 4 bases; J trimming: 7 bases; junction bases outside the gene matches: 3. This CDR3 has 13 residues. CDR3 DNA: TGTGCCAGCAGCCCCGGGACAGTTGAAAAACTGTTTTTT. Residues: CASSPGTVEKLFF.

The gene calls are TRBV5-1 and TRBJ2-1; D uncertain. V shed 4 bases and J shed 6 bases, with 11 bases lying between them. CDR3 size: 13 residues. CDR1 and CDR2 (germline): SGHRS, YFSETQ. Here the CDR3 reads CASSHASGNEQFF. CDR3 DNA: TGCGCCAGCAGCCATGCTTCCGGCAATGAGCAGTTCTTC.

The rearrangement uses TRBV12-5 and TRBJ2-1; 13 bases map to TRBD2. Germline CDR1 LGHNT, CDR2 FRNRAP. The CDR3 has 15 amino acids. V shed 6 bases and J 5 bases; nucleotides not matched to a gene: 4. CDR3 sequence reads: CASGPTSGRNNEQFF. CDR3 nucleotide sequence: TGTGCTAGTGGACCGACTAGCGGGAGGAACAATGAGCAGTTCTTC.

The chain is built from TRBV6-5 and TRBJ1-2; TRBD1 matches 7 bases. Looked up from germline, CDR1 is MNHEY and CDR2 is SVGAGI. The V gene end was trimmed by 6 bases and the J gene end by 4 bases; junction bases not matched to a gene: 5. CDR3 length: 13 residues. The CDR3 protein is CASRQTGLYGYTF. CDR3 bases: TGTGCCAGCAGACAGACAGGGCTCTATGGCTACACCTTC.

The rearrangement joins TRBV5-1 to TRBJ1-1; D perhaps matches TRBD1 (6 bases). The CDR3 covers 14 residues. Between the trimmed V and J ends, which lost 2 bases and 6 bases, there was a span of 14 bases. Germline-derived CDR1 and CDR2 are SGHRS and YFSETQ. The CDR3 DNA is TGCGCCAGCAGCTTCATGGGACAAGGGCCTGAAGCTTTCTTT. Translated: CASSFMGQGPEAFF.

J is TRBJ2-1 and V is TRBV19, with D perhaps TRBD2 (5 bases). This CDR3 spans 13 amino acids. Germline V gives CDR1 LNHDA, CDR2 SQIVND (reference sequence). V was trimmed by 5 bases and J by 6 bases, leaving 11 bases between them. In nucleotides, the CDR3 is TGTGCCAGTAGTGACCCGGGGTCCAATGAGCAGTTCTTC. Translation gives CASSDPGSNEQFF.

The chain combines TRBV7-8 with TRBJ2-2, with D unclear. Trimming removed 4 bases from V and 5 bases from J, with 5 bases in between. CDR1 is SGHVS and CDR2 is FQNEAQ in the germline V gene. This CDR3 has 12 amino acids. CDR3 nucleotides: TGTGCCAGCAGCTCCTCGACCGGGGAGCTGTTTTTT. It is translated as CASSSSTGELFF.

This clone was observed a few times. The chain employs TRBV30 and TRBJ2-7, with D possibly TRBD1 on 6 matching bases. CDR1 is GTSNPN and CDR2 is SVGIG in the germline V gene (reference sequence). The V and J ends lost 6 bases and 3 bases respectively, with 21 bases between them. The CDR3 is made up of 15 amino acids. DNA for the CDR3: TGTGCCTGCCAGCTCAGGGCAGGGGCCCTCTACGAGCAGTACTTC. Its protein is CACQLRAGALYEQYF.

A few counts support this clone. This chain uses TRBV5-4 with TRBJ2-7; TRBD1 matches 10 bases. V gave up 4 bases and J gave up 10 bases; unmatched junction bases: 8. CDR1 is SGHNT and CDR2 is YYREEE in the germline V gene (reference sequence). The CDR3 loop spans 13 amino acids. The CDR3 region is CASSPGQGTHQYF. CDR3 DNA: TGTGCCAGCAGCCCGGGACAGGGGACTCACCAGTACTTC.

The chain joins TRBV3-1 (or the pseudogene TRBV3-2) to TRBJ1-3, with 9 bases aligning to TRBD1. With V trimmed by 4 bases and J by 1 base, 14 bases remained unmatched. The CDR3 covers 19 residues. CDR1 LGHDT and CDR2 YNNKEL come from the germline V gene (reference sequence). CDR3 amino acids: CASSRAGQGALGSGNTIYF. The CDR3, as DNA: TGTGCCAGCAGCCGAGCGGGACAGGGTGCTTTAGGATCTGGAAACACCATATATTTT.

This clone was counted between two and nine times. J is TRBJ1-5 and V is TRBV27; D unclear. Trimming left V 3 bases short and J 6 bases short, with 9 bases between. CDR1 and CDR2 from the germline V gene are MNHEY and SMNVEV (reference sequence). The CDR3 is 13 residues long. In nucleotides, the CDR3 is TGTGCCAGCAGTTTGATCAGGTTTCAGCCCCAGCATTTT. Its translation: CASSLIRFQPQHF.

This clone was recorded only once. The rearrangement joins TRBV12-5 to TRBJ1-4, with D unclear. With 1 base removed from V and 6 bases from J, the gap between germline ends came to 9 bases. This CDR3 has 14 residues. Germline V lookup: CDR1 LGHNT, CDR2 FRNRAP. The CDR3 loop reads CASGLGTWDEKLFF. CDR3 nucleotide sequence: TGTGCTAGTGGTTTGGGGACTTGGGATGAAAAACTGTTTTTT.

The chain couples TRBV25-1 to TRBJ2-3; no clear D gene. Trimming removed 4 bases at V and 2 bases at J, with 10 bases between. CDR3 length: 14 residues. Germline V lookup: CDR1 MGHDK, CDR2 SYGVNS. The CDR3 nucleotides are TGTGCCAGCAGTGCTATCTCCCTCACAGATACGCAGTATTTT. Its protein is CASSAISLTDTQYF.

The chain has TRBV19 and TRBJ1-2, with a possible D match to TRBD1 (6 bases). Germline V lookup: CDR1 LNHDA, CDR2 SQIVND (reference sequence). Trimming shortened V by 5 bases and J by 4 bases, and 14 bases separated the two germline ends. The length of the CDR3 is 14 residues. In DNA form, the CDR3 reads TGTGCCAGTAGTCTCGGACAGTACGCCTATGGCTACACCTTC. Translation gives CASSLGQYAYGYTF.

This chain connects TRBV7-6 to TRBJ2-7; D is possibly TRBD2 (7 bases). Germline CDR1 and CDR2: SGHVS and FNYEAQ. V lost 5 bases and J 5 bases, leaving 19 bases between the germline ends. CDR3 length: 15 amino acids. The CDR3 region is CASSQQGGYGHEQYF. CDR3 DNA sequence: TGTGCCAGCAGCCAACAGGGAGGGTACGGACACGAGCAGTACTTC.

There are a few counts of this clone. The CDR3 bases are TGTGCCAGTAGTCTGGACAGCTCTGGAAACACCATATATTTT. This encodes CASSLDSSGNTIYF. The V gene is TRBV19, the J gene TRBJ1-3; D is perhaps TRBD1 (6 bases). Germline loops: CDR1 LNHDA, CDR2 SQIVND (reference sequence). V lost 5 bases and J 0 bases, leaving 8 bases between the germline ends. This CDR3 contains 14 residues.

The V gene is TRBV28, the J gene TRBJ2-3, with 8 bases identical to TRBD1. The ends lost 4 bases at V and 5 bases at J; junction bases unmatched: 5. This CDR3 is 14 amino acids long. CDR1 is MDHEN, CDR2 SYDVKM, per germline. The CDR3 sequence is CASSSGQGLDTQYF. CDR3 nucleotide sequence: TGTGCCAGCAGTTCTGGACAGGGCTTAGATACGCAGTATTTT.

The DNA of the CDR3 is TGCGCCAGCAGCTCGGACAGGGGGAGCCAAAACATTCAGTACTTC. This encodes CASSSDRGSQNIQYF. V usage is TRBV5-1 and J usage is TRBJ2-4, with TRBD1 matching over 10 bases. CDR1 is SGHRS, CDR2 YFSETQ, per germline. This CDR3 has 15 amino acids. V shed 3 bases and J 5 bases; nucleotides not matched to a gene: 5.